This TCR beta chain came from a study of cytomegalovirus exposure and HLA in healthy donors. V was cut by 2 bases and J by 4 bases, with 9 bases left in between. Looked up from germline, CDR1 is LNHDA and CDR2 is SQIVND (reference sequence). This CDR3 region has 14 residues. This PCR relied on a set of 60 Vbeta primers and 13 Jbeta primers. Data came from immunoSEQ multiplex PCR; TCRdb stores just in-frame clones and leaves some out. This table has around 210,000 clones, around 75% appearing once. This clonotype originated in a male donor in good health and CMV-seropositive. The chain combines TRBV19 with TRBJ2-4; no clear D. Sequencing input: PBMCs. The CDR3 spells CASSITQIKNIQYF. In DNA form, the CDR3 reads TGTGCCAGTAGTATAACACAGATAAAAAACATTCAGTACTTC.